This T cell receptor (beta chain) was sequenced for a study of shared clonotypes between healthy human individuals. Study in general: Three men and a couple of women, aged 18 to 49, were donors. Whole-study results and caveats: Rarefaction analysis demonstrated incomplete sorted-subset sequencing notwithstanding large depth.

Subsets obtained from CD4+ cells comprised CD45RA+ naive and CD45RA-negative memory cells. This clone was found once. What it recognizes is unknown. Methods used by the authors: With immunoSEQ giving junction-only sequences and no quality scores, filtering differed. This table comes from immunoSEQ multiplex PCR, and its TCRdb copy is limited to in-frame clones, with some not included. D and trimming were read from the DNA, whereas the V and J calls and clone size are those reported in that table. Of about 710,000 clones listed, around four fifths are singletons. The clonotype originates from a woman between 25 and 40 years old in good health. Sequencing input: memory CD4+ T cells sorted from blood. Subset meaning: CD45RA-negative fraction.

The CDR3 region is CASSPRRTGGGFQETQYF. The CDR3 DNA is TGTGCCAGCTCACCAAGGAGGACAGGGGGTGGATTCCAAGAGACCCAGTACTTC. The rearrangement links TRBV18 to TRBJ2-5; 10 positions agree with TRBD1. CDR3 length: 18 residues. Germline lookup yields CDR1 KGHSH and CDR2 LQKENI. The trim removed 2 bases at V and 1 base at J, leaving 10 bases unmatched.